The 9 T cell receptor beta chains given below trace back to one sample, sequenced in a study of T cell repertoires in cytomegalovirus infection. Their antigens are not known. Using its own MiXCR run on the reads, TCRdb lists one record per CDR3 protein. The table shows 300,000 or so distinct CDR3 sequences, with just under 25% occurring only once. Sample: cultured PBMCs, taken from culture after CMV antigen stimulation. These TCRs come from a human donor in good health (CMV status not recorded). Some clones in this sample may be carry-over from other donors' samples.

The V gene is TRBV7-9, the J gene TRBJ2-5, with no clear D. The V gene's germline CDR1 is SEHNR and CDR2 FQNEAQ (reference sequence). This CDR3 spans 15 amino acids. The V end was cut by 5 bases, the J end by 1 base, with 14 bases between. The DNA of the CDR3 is TGTGCCAGCAGCCACGGCCATAACGTCCAAGAGACCCAGTACTTC. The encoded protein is CASSHGHNVQETQYF.

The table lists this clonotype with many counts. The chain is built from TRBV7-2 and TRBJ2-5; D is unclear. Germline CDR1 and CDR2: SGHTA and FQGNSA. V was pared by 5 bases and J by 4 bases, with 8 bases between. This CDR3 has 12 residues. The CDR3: CASSRSRETQYF. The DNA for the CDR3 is TGTGCCAGCAGCCGATCGAGAGAGACCCAGTACTTC.

The CDR3 region has the DNA TGTGCCAGCAGTTTATACACGGGAGGTCTTGATGAGCAGTTCTTC. Residues: CASSLYTGGLDEQFF. The chain has TRBV28 and TRBJ2-1; 7 nucleotides line up with TRBD2. The J segment lost 8 bases and the V segment lost 1 base, leaving 8 bases of the junction unmatched. Germline lookup yields CDR1 MDHEN and CDR2 SYDVKM. CDR3 size: 15 residues.

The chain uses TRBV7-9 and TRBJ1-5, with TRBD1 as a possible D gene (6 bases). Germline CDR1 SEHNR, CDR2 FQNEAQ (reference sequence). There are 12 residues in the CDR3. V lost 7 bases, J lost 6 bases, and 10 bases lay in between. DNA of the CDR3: TGTGCCAGCACCCAGGGGAGTCAGCCCCAGCATTTT. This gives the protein CASTQGSQPQHF.

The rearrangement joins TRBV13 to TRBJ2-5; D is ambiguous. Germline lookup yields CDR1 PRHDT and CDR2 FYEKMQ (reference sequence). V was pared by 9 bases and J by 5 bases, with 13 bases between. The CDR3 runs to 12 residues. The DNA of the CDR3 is TGTGCCAGTGGCGAACGAAGGGAGACCCAGTACTTC. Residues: CASGERRETQYF.

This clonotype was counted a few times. CDR3 residues: CASSQGMVAGVNEQFF. The CDR3 nucleotides read TGCGCCAGCAGCCAAGGGATGGTAGCGGGAGTGAATGAGCAGTTCTTC. This chain connects TRBV4-1 to TRBJ2-1; 9 positions match TRBD2. CDR1 MGHRA and CDR2 YSYEKL come from the germline V gene. Losses at the gene ends were 1 base for V and 7 bases for J; bases not matched to a gene: 8. The CDR3 length is 16 residues.

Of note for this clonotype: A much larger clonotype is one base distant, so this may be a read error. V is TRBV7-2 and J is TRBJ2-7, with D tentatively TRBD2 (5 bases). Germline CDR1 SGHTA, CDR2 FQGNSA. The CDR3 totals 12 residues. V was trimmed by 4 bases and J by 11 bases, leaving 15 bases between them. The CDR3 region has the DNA TGTGCCAGCAGCTCATCCTTGGTGCGGGAGTACTTC. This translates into CASSSSLVREYF.

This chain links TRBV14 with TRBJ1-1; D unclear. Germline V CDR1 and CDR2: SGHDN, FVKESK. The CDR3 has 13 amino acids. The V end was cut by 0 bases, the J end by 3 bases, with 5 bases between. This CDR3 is CASSQERDTEAFF. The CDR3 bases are TGTGCCAGCAGCCAAGAACGGGACACTGAAGCTTTCTTT.

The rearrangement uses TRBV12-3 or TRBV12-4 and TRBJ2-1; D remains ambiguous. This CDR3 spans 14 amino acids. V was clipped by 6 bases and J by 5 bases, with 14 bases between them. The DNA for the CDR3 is TGTGCCAGCAGCCCGTCTAGGGCTAACAATGAGCAGTTCTTC. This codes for CASSPSRANNEQFF.